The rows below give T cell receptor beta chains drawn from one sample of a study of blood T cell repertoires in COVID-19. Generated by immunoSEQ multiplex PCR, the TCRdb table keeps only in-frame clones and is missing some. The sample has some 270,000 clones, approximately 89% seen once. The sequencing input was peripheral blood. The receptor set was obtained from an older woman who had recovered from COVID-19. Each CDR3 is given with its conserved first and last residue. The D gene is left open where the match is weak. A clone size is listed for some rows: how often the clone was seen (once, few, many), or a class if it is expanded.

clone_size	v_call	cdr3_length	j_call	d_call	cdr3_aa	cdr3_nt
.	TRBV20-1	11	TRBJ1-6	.	CSVVGAGPLHF	TGCAGCGTCGTGGGGGCAGGTCCCCTCCACTTT
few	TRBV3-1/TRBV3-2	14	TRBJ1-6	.	CASSPAMRNSPLHF	TGTGCCAGCAGCCCTGCCATGAGGAATTCACCCCTCCACTTT
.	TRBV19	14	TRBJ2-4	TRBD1	CASSWDRGQNIQYF	TGTGCCAGTAGTTGGGACAGGGGTCAAAACATTCAGTACTTC
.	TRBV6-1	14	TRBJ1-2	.	CASSEAEPNYGYTF	TGTGCCAGCAGTGAAGCTGAGCCTAACTATGGCTACACCTTC
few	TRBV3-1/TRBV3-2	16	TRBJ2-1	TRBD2	CASSLAPSGEYNEQFF	TGTGCCAGCAGCCTCGCCCCTAGCGGGGAATACAATGAGCAGTTCTTC
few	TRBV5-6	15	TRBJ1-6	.	CASSLVGSGNSPLHF	TGTGCCAGCAGCTTGGTAGGTTCGGGGAATTCACCCCTCCACTTT
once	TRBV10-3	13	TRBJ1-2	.	CAISVGQGGGYTF	TGTGCCATCAGTGTCGGGCAGGGTGGTGGCTACACCTTC
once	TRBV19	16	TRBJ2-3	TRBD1	CASSNRGQGFEDTQYF	TGTGCCAGTAGTAACCGGGGACAGGGGTTCGAGGATACGCAGTATTTT
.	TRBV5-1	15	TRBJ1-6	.	CASRAGSSYNSPLHF	TGCGCCAGCAGGGCCGGGAGCTCCTATAATTCACCCCTCCACTTT
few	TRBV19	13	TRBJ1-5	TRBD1	CATSDRSNQPQHF	TGTGCCACTTCGGACAGGAGCAATCAGCCCCAGCATTTT
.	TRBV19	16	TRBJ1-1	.	CASSIVLEGEDTEAFF	TGTGCCAGTAGTATAGTCCTGGAGGGAGAGGACACTGAAGCTTTCTTT
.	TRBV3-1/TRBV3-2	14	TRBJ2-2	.	CASSQGAGPGELFF	TGTGCCAGCAGCCAAGGTGCAGGGCCCGGGGAGCTGTTTTTT
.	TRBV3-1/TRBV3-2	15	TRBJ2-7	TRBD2	CASSRGLAGNYEQYF	TGTGCCAGCAGCCGCGGACTAGCGGGGAATTACGAGCAGTACTTC
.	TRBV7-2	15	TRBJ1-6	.	CASSLVPGSNSPLHF	TGTGCCAGCAGCTTAGTTCCGGGTTCTAATTCACCCCTCCACTTT
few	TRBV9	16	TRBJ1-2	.	CASSVEAGQTYYGYTF	TGTGCCAGCAGCGTAGAAGCAGGACAGACATACTATGGCTACACCTTC
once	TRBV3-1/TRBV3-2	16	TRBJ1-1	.	CASSQVADRMNTEAFF	TGTGCCAGCAGCCAAGTGGCAGACAGAATGAACACTGAAGCTTTCTTT
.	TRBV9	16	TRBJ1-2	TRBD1	CASSASRDSLDYGYTF	TGTGCCAGCAGCGCGAGCCGGGACAGTCTGGACTATGGCTACACCTTC
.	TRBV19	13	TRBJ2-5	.	CASSIQGRETQYF	TGTGCCAGTAGTATTCAGGGTAGGGAGACCCAGTACTTC
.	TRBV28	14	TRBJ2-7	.	CASRTVAGNYEQYF	TGTGCCAGCAGGACTGTGGCAGGGAACTACGAGCAGTACTTC
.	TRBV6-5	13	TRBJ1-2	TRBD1	CASSYSDRRGYTF	TGTGCCAGCAGTTACTCGGACAGGCGTGGCTACACCTTC
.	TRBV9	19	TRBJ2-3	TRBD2	CASSVGLAGVGPLTDTQYF	TGTGCCAGCAGCGTAGGACTAGCGGGGGTCGGCCCCTTGACAGATACGCAGTATTTT
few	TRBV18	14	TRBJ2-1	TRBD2	CASSAGTSGGREFF	TGTGCCAGCTCGGCCGGGACTAGCGGGGGCAGGGAGTTCTTC
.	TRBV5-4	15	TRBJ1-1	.	CASSPEGGTYTEAFF	TGTGCCAGCAGCCCCGAGGGGGGGACTTACACTGAAGCTTTCTTT
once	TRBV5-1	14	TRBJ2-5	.	CASSLLAGEGTQYF	TGCGCCAGCAGCTTGTTGGCAGGCGAAGGAACCCAGTACTTC
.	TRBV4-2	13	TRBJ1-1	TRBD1	CASSPRGGSEAFF	TGTGCCAGCAGCCCCCGAGGGGGCTCTGAAGCTTTCTTT
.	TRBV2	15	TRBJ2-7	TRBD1	CASIKGALLPYEQYF	TGTGCCAGCATAAAGGGGGCGCTTCTCCCCTACGAGCAGTACTTC
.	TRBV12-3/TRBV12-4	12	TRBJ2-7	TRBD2	CASSWGGNEQYF	TGTGCCAGCAGTTGGGGGGGGAACGAGCAGTACTTC
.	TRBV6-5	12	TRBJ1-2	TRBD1	CASSWRDSKYTF	TGTGCCAGCAGTTGGAGGGACAGTAAGTACACCTTC
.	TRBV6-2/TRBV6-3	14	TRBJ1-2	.	CASSRQSPGYGYTF	TGTGCCAGCAGCCGACAATCACCTGGGTATGGCTACACCTTC